This T cell receptor beta chain stems from a study of blood T cell repertoires in COVID-19. Study summary: Acute and convalescent COVID-19 specimens originated in the United States, Italy and Spain.

The ends were cut back, 7 bases at V and 11 bases at J, with 17 bases in the middle. The CDR3 runs to 12 residues. The germline V gene encodes CDR1 MNHEY and CDR2 SMNVEV (reference sequence). Per the original data handling: Cell counts per sample came from amplifying reference gene primers. Method: immunoSEQ multiplex PCR; TCRdb's copy keeps in-frame clones and lacks some. For V, J and clone size, that table is used; D and trimming come from the DNA. The sample gives about 98,000 clones, almost 80% of which show up once; roughly a tenth is in the top ten. The rearrangement joins TRBV27 to TRBJ1-1, with D maybe TRBD1 (6 bases). The TCR originated in a man in his 60s with active or convalescent COVID-19. Specimen: peripheral blood. CDR3: CASTGGGRVAFF. The CDR3 DNA follows: TGTGCCAGCACCGGCGGGGGGCGGGTGGCTTTCTTT.